One and the same sample provided the 30 T cell receptor beta chains below, sequenced in a study of T cell repertoires in cytomegalovirus infection. Antigens of these TCRs are unknown. Via MiXCR, TCRdb re-called the reads, giving one row per CDR3 protein. The sample consists of some 920,000 distinct CDR3 sequences, 25% to 40% of them appearing once. This specimen consisted of cultured CD8+ T cells from PBMCs, obtained from culture after CMV antigen stimulation. Receptor source: a human donor in good health (CMV status not recorded). Some clones in this sample may be carry-over from other donors' samples.

V and J are TRBV29-1 and TRBJ1-2, with 7 bases fitting TRBD1. The CDR3 runs 15 residues. Germline V gene sequence: CDR1 SQVTM, CDR2 ANQGSEA. The V gene end was trimmed by 1 base and the J gene end by 2 bases; junction bases not matched to a gene: 7. This CDR3 reads CSVEVRTGGNYGYTF. CDR3 sequence (DNA): TGCAGCGTTGAAGTTCGGACAGGCGGGAACTATGGCTACACCTTC.

V gene TRBV5-5 combines with J gene TRBJ2-7, with D tentatively TRBD1 (6 bases). The germline V and J ends were trimmed by 0 bases and 0 bases, with 7 bases remaining between them. The germline CDR1 and CDR2 sequences are SGHKS and YYEKEE (reference sequence). The CDR3 is 14 residues long. The CDR3 protein is CASSLDRASYEQYF. As DNA, the CDR3 is TGTGCCAGCAGCTTGGACAGGGCCTCCTACGAGCAGTACTTC.

This clonotype was detected a few times. The chain has TRBV10-3 and TRBJ2-2; D is ambiguous. Per germline, CDR1 ENHRY and CDR2 SYGVKD. CDR3 size: 15 residues. V was shortened by 4 bases and J by 7 bases, with 16 bases between the two germline ends. CDR3 nucleotide sequence: TGTGCCATCAGTGGCCAGACAAATCCCATCGGGGAGCTGTTTTTT. Amino acid sequence: CAISGQTNPIGELFF.

This rearrangement joins TRBV6-2 or TRBV6-3 to TRBJ2-1; D call uncertain. Germline-derived CDR1 and CDR2 are MNHEY and SVGEGT. CDR3 length: 13 amino acids. Deletions cut 2 bases from V and 6 bases from J, with 8 bases between. CDR3 bases: TGTGCCAGCAGTTACGTTGGTCTCAATGAGCAGTTCTTC. Translating gives CASSYVGLNEQFF.

This clonotype was recorded a few times. DNA for the CDR3: TGTGCCAGCAGACCGACTAGCGGGGCTTACGAGCAGTACTTC. Its protein is CASRPTSGAYEQYF. The chain recombines TRBV2 with TRBJ2-7; the match to TRBD2 covers 11 bases. Germline-derived CDR1 and CDR2 are SNHLY and FYNNEI. The CDR3 is made up of 14 amino acids. V trimming: 6 bases; J trimming: 4 bases; junction bases outside the gene matches: 5.

The V call is TRBV4-3, the J call TRBJ1-2, with D hard to call. The V gene's germline CDR1 is LGHNA and CDR2 YSLEER. CDR3 length: 17 residues. Trimming pared 4 bases from V and 6 bases from J, leaving 24 bases between. CDR3 sequence (DNA): TGCGCCAGCAGCCCCCGGACTAGGTATATCGAGGTTGATGGCTACACCTTC. This encodes CASSPRTRYIEVDGYTF.

This chain uses TRBV15 with TRBJ1-1; 7 positions match TRBD1. This CDR3 region has 14 residues. In germline, CDR1 is LNHNV, CDR2 YYDKDF (reference sequence). V was clipped by 5 bases and J by 1 base; unmatched bases: 4. The CDR3 loop reads CATSVDRANTEAFF. CDR3 in DNA: TGTGCCACCAGCGTCGACAGGGCGAACACTGAAGCTTTCTTT.

This clonotype has only a few counts. The V gene is TRBV6-5, the J gene TRBJ2-1, with 13 bases aligning to TRBD2. V gave up 2 bases and J gave up 5 bases; unmatched junction bases: 6. This CDR3 comprises 17 residues. Germline V gene lookup returns CDR1 MNHEY and CDR2 SVGAGI. CDR3 bases: TGTGCCAGCAGTTACACCTTCGGACTAGCGGGGGACAATGAGCAGTTCTTC. This encodes CASSYTFGLAGDNEQFF.

The chain recombines TRBV7-6 with TRBJ2-3, with D unclear. Germline CDR1 SGHVS, CDR2 FNYEAQ. V was pared by 0 bases and J by 0 bases, with 13 bases between. The CDR3 sequence is 17 residues long. DNA for the CDR3: TGTGCCAGCAGCTTAGCACGTTACGGAGTTAGCACAGATACGCAGTATTTT. Translation: CASSLARYGVSTDTQYF.

This clonotype has a handful of counts. The CDR3: CATLRNTGELFF. The CDR3 region has the DNA TGTGCCACCCTACGGAACACCGGGGAGCTGTTTTTT. V usage is TRBV19 and J usage is TRBJ2-2; no firm D call. The CDR3 extends over 12 amino acids. Trimming stripped 10 bases from V and 1 base from J, with 7 bases between. Germline assignment: CDR1 LNHDA and CDR2 SQIVND (reference sequence).

This chain links TRBV6-1 with TRBJ1-2; D might be TRBD1 (6 bases). Germline CDR1 reads MNHNS; CDR2 reads SASEGT. This CDR3 contains 14 residues. Trimming cost V 3 bases and J 4 bases, with 12 bases left between them. The CDR3 coding sequence is TGTGCCAGCAGTGACTTTAGAGGGGGCTATGGCTACACCTTC. Translating gives CASSDFRGGYGYTF.

This clonotype was detected ten times or more. The chain combines TRBV7-2 with TRBJ2-1, with 12 bases aligning to TRBD1. V lost 4 bases to trimming and J lost 9 bases; unmatched junction nucleotides: 16. Germline V gene sequence: CDR1 SGHTA, CDR2 FQGNSA. This CDR3 comprises 18 residues. The CDR3 protein is CASSSPPRRDRGPGEQFF. The CDR3 DNA follows: TGTGCCAGCAGCTCGCCGCCCCGCCGGGACAGGGGGCCTGGTGAGCAGTTCTTC.

The J gene is TRBJ2-1, the V gene TRBV7-8; D might be TRBD2 (5 bases). The V gene's germline CDR1 is SGHVS and CDR2 FQNEAQ. This CDR3 contains 13 residues. V was shortened by 6 bases and J by 3 bases, with 9 bases between the two germline ends. The CDR3 DNA reads as TGTGCCAGCAGATTGAGGGTCTACAATGAGCAGTTCTTC. It is translated as CASRLRVYNEQFF.

The chain uses TRBV2 and TRBJ1-4; D not resolved. Trimming cost V 0 bases and J 5 bases, with 16 bases left between them. The CDR3 has 17 residues. CDR1 SNHLY and CDR2 FYNNEI come from the germline V gene. The CDR3 sequence: CASSEARSAKSNEKLFF. DNA of the CDR3: TGTGCCAGCAGTGAAGCGCGGTCAGCAAAGTCAAATGAAAAACTGTTTTTT.

V gene TRBV4-3 combines with J gene TRBJ2-2; D not resolved. V dropped 5 bases and J dropped 6 bases, with 7 bases sitting between them. The CDR3 is 12 amino acids. Germline CDR1 LGHNA, CDR2 YSLEER. CDR3 coding DNA: TGCGCCAGCAGCTACTGGGCCGGGGAGCTGTTTTTT. This sequence encodes CASSYWAGELFF.

For this clonotype: Sequence at one end of the junction differs from germline and may be a read error. The chain links TRBV7-2 to TRBJ1-5, with TRBD1 identical over 9 bases. This CDR3 has 15 amino acids. In germline, CDR1 is SGHTA, CDR2 FQGNSA. CDR3 DNA: TGTGTCAGCAGCTTAGAACAGGGGGCAGTTCAGCCCCAGCATTTT. This codes for CVSSLEQGAVQPQHF.

The CDR3 region is CATSAGRFSSTQYF. The DNA of the CDR3 is TGTGCCACCAGTGCTGGGCGCTTTTCGAGTACGCAGTATTTT. The chain recombines TRBV24-1 with TRBJ2-3; D remains ambiguous. The CDR3 length is 14 residues. CDR1 is KGHDR and CDR2 is SFDVKD in the germline V gene. V lost 5 bases, J lost 8 bases, and 16 bases lay in between.

The rearrangement links TRBV3-1 to TRBJ1-2; D call uncertain. Trimming removed 0 bases at V and 4 bases at J, with 9 bases between. The CDR3 length is 14 residues. From germline, CDR1 is LGHDT and CDR2 YNNKEL (reference sequence). In nucleotides, the CDR3 is TGTGCCAGCAGCCAAGAGGGCAGTAGCTATGGCTACACCTTC. Translating it yields CASSQEGSSYGYTF.

The CDR3 sequence: CASSSSPTANYGYTF. CDR3 bases: TGTGCCAGCAGCTCCTCACCGACAGCTAACTATGGCTACACCTTC. The chain couples TRBV7-9 to TRBJ1-2, with D possibly being TRBD1 (5 bases). The germline V gene has CDR1 SEHNR and CDR2 FQNEAQ (reference sequence). The V and J ends lost 4 bases and 0 bases respectively, with 12 bases between them. This CDR3 comprises 15 residues. Drawing the rest from reference TRBV7-9 and TRBJ1-2, the complete variable domain is DTGVSQNPRHKITKRGQNVTFRCDPISEHNRLYWYRQTLGQGPEFLTYFQNEAQLEKSRLLSDRFSAERPKGSFSTLEIQRTEQGDSAMYLCASSSSPTANYGYTFGSGTRLTVV.

The gene calls are TRBV6-5 and TRBJ2-3, with TRBD2 matching over 7 bases. This CDR3 has 14 residues. The V gene's germline CDR1 is MNHEY and CDR2 SVGAGI. V dropped 6 bases and J dropped 2; count of bases not matched to a gene: 5. The CDR3 reads CASRPAGYTDTQYF. The CDR3 DNA reads as TGTGCCAGCAGGCCAGCGGGGTACACAGATACGCAGTATTTT.

The rearrangement uses TRBV7-9 and TRBJ1-1; D unresolved. Germline CDR1 SEHNR, CDR2 FQNEAQ (reference sequence). CDR3 length: 15 amino acids. The V and J ends lost 4 bases and 1 base respectively, with 13 bases between them. The CDR3 spells CASSSDRTGNTEAFF. CDR3 nucleotides: TGTGCCAGCAGCTCCGACCGTACGGGGAACACTGAAGCTTTCTTT.

V is TRBV9 and J is TRBJ2-3, with 9 bases fitting TRBD1. The J segment lost 4 bases and the V segment lost 4 bases, leaving 10 bases of the junction unmatched. The CDR3 extends over 16 amino acids. CDR1 is SGDLS, CDR2 YYNGEE, per germline. The CDR3 sequence: CASSPEQGAEADTQYF. The CDR3 DNA sequence: TGTGCCAGCAGCCCCGAACAGGGGGCCGAGGCAGATACGCAGTATTTT. The variable domain in full, with the rest retrieved from reference TRBV9 and TRBJ2-3, is DSGVTQTPKHLITATGQRVTLRCSPRSGDLSVYWYQQSLDQGLQFLIQYYNGEERAKGNILERFSAQQFPDLHSELNLSSLELGDSALYFCASSPEQGAEADTQYFGPGTRLTVL.

The gene calls are TRBV5-4 and TRBJ2-2; D is unclear. The CDR3 contains 14 residues. V lost 4 bases, J lost 1 base, and 8 bases lay in between. CDR1 is SGHNT and CDR2 is YYREEE in the germline V gene (reference sequence). Here the CDR3 DNA reads TGTGCCAGCAGCCCCGGTTGGAACACCGGGGAGCTGTTTTTT. Translation gives CASSPGWNTGELFF.

The sample holds a few counts of this clonotype. The CDR3 DNA follows: TGTGCCAGCAGAGCTTTCGTCTGGGACGAAGGTGGCACAGATACGCAGTATTTT. Translation gives CASRAFVWDEGGTDTQYF. The chain links TRBV7-2 to TRBJ2-3; D might be TRBD1 or TRBD2, each matching 5 bases. The CDR3 is made up of 18 amino acids. Germline values: CDR1 SGHTA, CDR2 FQGNSA. The V end lost 6 bases, the J end lost 1 base, and 23 bases lay between the germline ends. The full variable domain, with the rest looked up from reference TRBV7-2 and TRBJ2-3, is GAGVSQSPSNKVTEKGKDVELRCDPISGHTALYWYRQSLGQGLEFLIYFQGNSAPDKSGLPSDRFSAERTGGSVSTLTIQRTQQEDSAVYLCASRAFVWDEGGTDTQYFGPGTRLTVL.

In its sample, this clonotype was seen a few times. This rearrangement joins TRBV7-9 to TRBJ2-1, with 8 bases aligning to TRBD2. Germline trimming cut 6 bases from V and 5 bases from J; bases unmatched to any gene: 6. The CDR3 totals 14 residues. Germline lookup yields CDR1 SEHNR and CDR2 FQNEAQ (reference sequence). The CDR3 here is CASSFGGAHNEQFF. DNA for the CDR3: TGTGCCAGCAGTTTCGGGGGGGCCCACAATGAGCAGTTCTTC.

The V call is TRBV7-2, the J call TRBJ1-2, with 9 positions matching TRBD1. Unmatched junction bases numbered 13, after V lost 2 bases and J lost 6 bases. The CDR3 is 17 residues long. The germline CDR1 and CDR2 sequences are SGHTA and FQGNSA. CDR3 residues: CASSLRATGGGQNGYTF. The CDR3 nucleotides are TGTGCCAGCAGCTTACGCGCAACAGGGGGCGGACAAAATGGCTACACCTTC.

This clonotype appeared a few times. The gene calls are TRBV29-1 and TRBJ2-3; 11 bases map to TRBD2. Trimming cost V 6 bases and J 5 bases; bases outside gene matches: 7. CDR3 length: 14 amino acids. Looked up from germline, CDR1 is SQVTM and CDR2 is ANQGSEA. The CDR3 sequence: CSVTGLAEGDTQYF. The CDR3 DNA reads as TGCAGCGTCACGGGACTAGCGGAGGGAGATACGCAGTATTTT.

This clonotype was counted only a few times. The chain uses TRBV2 and TRBJ2-1, with D possibly TRBD1 on 6 matching bases. The CDR3 is 12 residues long. Trimming cost V 10 bases and J 15 bases, with 22 bases left between them. Germline V gene data show CDR1 as SNHLY and CDR2 as FYNNEI. As DNA, the CDR3 is TGTGCCACCATGGGCAGGGGAAGGATGGGGTTCTTC. This translates into CATMGRGRMGFF. Combining the CDR3 with reference TRBV2 and TRBJ2-1 gives the whole variable domain EPEVTQTPSHQVTQMGQEVILRCVPISNHLYFYWYRQILGQKVEFLVSFYNNEISEKSEIFDDQFSVERPDGSNFTLKIRSTKLEDSAMYFCATMGRGRMGFFGPGTRLTVL.

The chain recombines TRBV7-2 with TRBJ1-1, with 10 bases matching TRBD1. CDR1 and CDR2 from the germline V gene are SGHTA and FQGNSA. This CDR3 contains 15 residues. V lost 1 base to trimming and J lost 7 bases; unmatched junction nucleotides: 6. The CDR3 here is CASSLGQGAVYEAFF. Written as DNA, the CDR3 is TGTGCCAGCAGCTTAGGACAGGGGGCTGTTTATGAAGCTTTCTTT.

With respect to this clonotype: Being one base from a much bigger clone, this may be a read error. The J gene is TRBJ2-3, the V gene TRBV7-6, with 12 bases fitting TRBD2. In germline, CDR1 is SGHVS, CDR2 FNYEAQ. This CDR3 is built from 16 residues. The CDR3 reads CVSSNRTSGGTDTQYF. As DNA, the CDR3 is TGTGTCAGCAGCAACCGGACTAGCGGGGGCACAGATACGCAGTATTTT. Together with reference TRBV7-6 and TRBJ2-3, the CDR3 gives the full variable domain: GAGVSQSPRYKVTKRGQDVALRCDPISGHVSLYWYRQALGQGPEFLTYFNYEAQQDKSGLPNDRFSAERPEGSISTLTIQRTEQRDSAMYRCVSSNRTSGGTDTQYFGPGTRLTVL.